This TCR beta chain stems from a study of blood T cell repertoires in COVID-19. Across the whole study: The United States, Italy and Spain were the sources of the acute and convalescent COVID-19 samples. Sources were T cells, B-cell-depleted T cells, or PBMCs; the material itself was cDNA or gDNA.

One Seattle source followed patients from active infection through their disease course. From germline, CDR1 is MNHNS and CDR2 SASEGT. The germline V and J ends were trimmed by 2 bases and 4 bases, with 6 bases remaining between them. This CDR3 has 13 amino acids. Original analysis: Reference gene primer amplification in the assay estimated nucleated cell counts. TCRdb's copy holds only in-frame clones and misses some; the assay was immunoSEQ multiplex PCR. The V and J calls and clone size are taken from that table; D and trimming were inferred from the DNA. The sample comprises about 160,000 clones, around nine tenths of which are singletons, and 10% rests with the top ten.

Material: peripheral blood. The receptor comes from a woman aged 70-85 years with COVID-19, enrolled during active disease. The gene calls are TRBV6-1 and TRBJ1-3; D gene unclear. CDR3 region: CASSENSGNTIYF. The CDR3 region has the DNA TGTGCCAGCAGTGAAAATTCGGGAAACACCATATATTTT.